One and the same sample provided the 7 T cell receptor beta chains below, sequenced in a study of T cells in localized non-small cell lung cancer. TCRdb's copy holds only in-frame clones and misses some; the assay was immunoSEQ multiplex PCR. The profile covers fewer than 60,000 clones, with approximately 82% appearing a single time and just under 20% taken by the ten largest. Sequenced here: peripheral blood, sampled before any cancer treatment. These receptors came from a female donor of 60 years or more with stage II squamous cell lung carcinoma.

The V call is TRBV6-1, the J call TRBJ1-1, with TRBD1 identical over 7 bases. CDR1 and CDR2 from the germline V gene are MNHNS and SASEGT. The V and J ends lost 4 bases and 5 bases, in that order; junction bases with no gene match: 4. The CDR3 is 13 residues long. Here the CDR3 reads CASSAGGLTEAFF. The CDR3 DNA is TGTGCCAGCAGTGCAGGGGGACTAACTGAAGCTTTCTTT.

The V call is TRBV18, the J call TRBJ1-3, with D uncertain. The CDR3 totals 14 residues. Trimming removed 1 base at V and 0 bases at J, with 4 bases between. In germline, CDR1 is KGHSH, CDR2 LQKENI. The CDR3 here is CASSPLDSGNTIYF. The CDR3 region has the DNA TGTGCCAGCTCACCACTGGACTCTGGAAACACCATATATTTT. Using reference TRBV18 and TRBJ1-3 for the parts outside the CDR3, the full variable domain is NAGVMQNPRHLVRRRGQEARLRCSPMKGHSHVYWYRQLPEEGLKFMVYLQKENIIDESGMPKERFSAEFPKEGPSILRIQQVVRGDSAAYFCASSPLDSGNTIYFGEGSWLTVV.

J is TRBJ2-3 and V is TRBV7-9, with D uncertain. The germline V gene has CDR1 SEHNR and CDR2 FQNEAQ (reference sequence). The V end was cut by 4 bases, the J end by 0 bases, with 14 bases between. The CDR3 length is 16 residues. Written as DNA, the CDR3 is TGTGCCAGCAGCTCCTGGGTAGGTCACAGCACAGATACGCAGTATTTT. It translates to CASSSWVGHSTDTQYF.

V gene TRBV15 combines with J gene TRBJ1-1; 8 nucleotides align to TRBD1. The CDR3 runs 16 residues. Germline V gene lookup returns CDR1 LNHNV and CDR2 YYDKDF (reference sequence). The junction had 5 bases not matched to a gene; V was cut back by 2 bases and J by 0 bases. This CDR3 reads CATSRQGAVLNTEAFF. The CDR3 DNA follows: TGTGCCACCAGCAGACAGGGGGCTGTCCTGAACACTGAAGCTTTCTTT. The full variable domain, completed using reference TRBV15 and TRBJ1-1, is DAMVIQNPRYQVTQFGKPVTLSCSQTLNHNVMYWYQQKSSQAPKLLFHYYDKDFNNEADTPDNFQSRRPNTSFCFLDIRSPGLGDTAMYLCATSRQGAVLNTEAFFGQGTRLTVV.

V and J are TRBV6-6 and TRBJ1-1, with D possibly TRBD1 on 5 matching bases. Germline-derived CDR1 and CDR2 are MNHNY and SVGAGI (reference sequence). There are 12 residues in the CDR3. The V end lost 5 bases, the J end lost 4 bases, and 8 bases lay between the germline ends. CDR3 nucleotide sequence: TGTGCCAGCAGTCCGGACATCACTGAAGCTTTCTTT. Amino acids: CASSPDITEAFF.

The V gene is TRBV19, the J gene TRBJ1-2; 9 positions agree with TRBD1. This CDR3 region has 14 residues. V was pared by 7 bases and J by 7 bases, with 10 bases of the junction left unmatched. Germline lookup yields CDR1 LNHDA and CDR2 SQIVND (reference sequence). DNA of the CDR3: TGTGCCAGTAACGTTTTACAGGGGGCCTCTGGCTACACCTTC. Translation: CASNVLQGASGYTF.

V and J are TRBV5-4 and TRBJ1-1; D perhaps matches TRBD1 (5 bases). CDR1 SGHNT and CDR2 YYREEE come from the germline V gene (reference sequence). V gave up 2 bases and J gave up 4 bases, with 15 bases separating them. The CDR3 has 15 residues. In nucleotides, the CDR3 is TGTGCCAGCAGCTTAAAAAGGGGAAGGAGCACTGAAGCTTTCTTT. It yields the protein CASSLKRGRSTEAFF.